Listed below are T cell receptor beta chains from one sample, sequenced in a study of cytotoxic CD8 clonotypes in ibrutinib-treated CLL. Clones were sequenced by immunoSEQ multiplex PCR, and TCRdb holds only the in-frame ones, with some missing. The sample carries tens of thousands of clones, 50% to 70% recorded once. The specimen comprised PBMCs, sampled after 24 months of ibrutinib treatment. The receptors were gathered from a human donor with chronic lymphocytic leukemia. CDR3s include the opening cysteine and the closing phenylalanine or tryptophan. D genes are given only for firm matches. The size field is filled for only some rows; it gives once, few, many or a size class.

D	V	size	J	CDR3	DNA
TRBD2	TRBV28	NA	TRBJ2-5	CASSFEERGQETQYF	TGTGCCAGCAGTTTTGAGGAGCGGGGGCAAGAGACCCAGTACTTC
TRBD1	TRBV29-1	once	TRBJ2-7	CSVGQAGFFEQYF	TGCAGCGTCGGACAGGCAGGGTTTTTCGAGCAGTACTTC
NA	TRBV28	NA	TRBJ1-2	CASKGRPQRYGYTF	TGTGCCAGCAAAGGGCGGCCACAACGCTATGGCTACACCTTC
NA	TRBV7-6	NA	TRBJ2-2	CASSLIPINTGELFF	TGTGCCAGCAGCTTAATCCCCATTAACACCGGGGAGCTGTTTTTT
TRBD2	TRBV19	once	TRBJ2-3	CASTLRAGGSTDTQYF	TGTGCCAGTACCCTGCGAGCGGGGGGGAGCACAGATACGCAGTATTTT
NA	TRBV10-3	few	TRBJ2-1	CAISESGANEQFF	TGTGCCATCAGTGAGTCCGGAGCAAATGAGCAGTTCTTC
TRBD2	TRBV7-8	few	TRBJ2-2	CASSQGLAKNTGELFF	TGTGCCAGCAGCCAGGGACTAGCGAAAAACACCGGGGAGCTGTTTTTT
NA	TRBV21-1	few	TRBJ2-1	CASSITGGRDNEQFF	TGTGCCAGCAGCATTACAGGGGGCAGGGACAATGAGCAGTTCTTC
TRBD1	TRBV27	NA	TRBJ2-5	CASSPRGVGRPGGTQYF	TGTGCCAGCAGCCCAAGGGGCGTGGGACGACCAGGGGGGACCCAGTACTTC
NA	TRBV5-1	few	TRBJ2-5	CASSIHQETQYF	TGCGCCAGCAGCATCCACCAAGAGACCCAGTACTTC
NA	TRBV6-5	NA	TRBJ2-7	CASSKPGRSAEQYF	TGTGCCAGCAGTAAACCAGGGAGGAGCGCCGAGCAGTACTTC
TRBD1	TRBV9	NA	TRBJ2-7	CASSPRQGDEQYF	TGTGCCAGCAGCCCTCGACAGGGGGACGAGCAGTACTTC
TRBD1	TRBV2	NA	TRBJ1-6	CASSELGLAGGVSSYNSPLHF	TGTGCCAGCAGTGAATTGGGCTTGGCAGGGGGAGTGAGCTCCTATAATTCACCCCTCCACTTT
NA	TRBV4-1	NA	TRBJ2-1	CASSQGLFEQFF	TGCGCCAGCAGCCAAGGACTGTTTGAGCAGTTCTTC